Given below is one T cell receptor (beta chain) in context. This clone was counted between two and nine times. The specificity of this receptor is unknown. No much larger clone exists at a distance of one base, and base qualities are not known. This same CDR3 is encoded by further DNA sequences in the sample. This sample is part of a study of cytomegalovirus exposure and HLA in healthy donors (dated 2017 in TCRdb). Describing the broader study: An earlier analysis of roughly 630 of the donors reported roughly 300 Gb of sequence data and 117 million unique TCR beta sequences from about 179 million T cells. To predict cytomegalovirus infection status, the study combined high-throughput TCR immunosequencing, statistical association of individual TCRs with disease status, and machine learning. A later genetic analysis took genome-wide SNP genotypes for about three fifths of the 666 donors and used that subset as a discovery cohort. To decide whether each TCR beta V gene segment behaved as functional or pseudogenic, an earlier analysis of some 580 of the donors relied on high-throughput TCR beta sequencing. All discovery cohort repertoires had been generated on a single sequencing platform. A later analysis re-analyzed previously published TCR beta repertoires from roughly 630 donors and added high-resolution HLA genotyping to study TCR occurrence patterns. The study was designed to test whether signatures of past pathogen exposure could be identified by cataloging public T cell receptors. Both class I and class II loci were covered by HLA typing, at four-digit resolution. Using immunosequencing, the study profiled T cell repertoires from roughly 650 subjects and related those repertoires to cytomegalovirus serostatus. Besides the first cohort of 500 to 700 subjects, a separate validation cohort made up of 90 to 150 different subjects was used. An early release covering roughly 600 HLA-typed donors comprised roughly 300 gigabases of sequencing data and around 85 million unique TCR sequences. In the later analysis, no new phenotypic data were used to find candidate immune exposures; instead, reliance was placed on TCR beta sequences and their occurrence across donors. Typing coverage varied by locus: about 620-630 donors for A, B, C, DRB1 and DQB1; under 550 for DQA1; around 610 for DPA1; approximately 450 for DPB1. Of the 350 to 400 genotyped donors, about 80% fell in the genetic ancestry cluster associated with self-reported Caucasian donors. Donor age, sex, ethnicity and CMV serostatus were compiled alongside the repertoire data. Roughly five DR-DQ haplotypes were handled as single units for association and clustering, since linkage in the cohort was strong. On average, around 230,000 unique TCR beta nucleotide sequences were sequenced per donor among 350 to 400 genotyped donors of the cohort, with 15% to 20% of those sequences being non-productive.

V lost 2 bases and J lost 2 bases; the stretch between them is 13 bases long. CDR1 and CDR2, looked up from the germline V gene (reference sequence), are LNHDA and SQIVND. The CDR3 numbers 16 residues from cysteine through phenylalanine. Only the CDR3 DNA stays, 48 bases, in frame from base 1. Summary of the overall study and its limitations: Most CMV-associated TCR beta chains appeared to be HLA-restricted in a later analysis, and the HLA associations seemed to be driven largely by CMV exposure. Across donors, most TCR sequences were observed very rarely, whereas some public TCRs were present in many individuals. A further reported finding was that TCR beta sequences accurately predicted the HLA-A and HLA-B alleles for most subjects in the first cohort. An association between a missense DCLRE1C variant and V-gene and J-gene trimming of TCR beta chains was found in a later genetic analysis and replicated in an independent cohort. A later analysis found that TCR association rates varied across HLA loci, with DRB1 alleles showing the most associated TCRs and HLA-C alleles the fewest. In a later genetic analysis, fewer N-insertions in productive TCRs were reported among donors in an Asian-associated ancestry cluster than the roughly 670-donor mean. Because HLA typing was unavailable for some donors at each locus, only the typed subset was used in association tests. According to a later analysis, parvovirus B19, influenza, CMV and Epstein-Barr virus appeared linked to several top co-occurrence clusters. The classifier was reported to diagnose cytomegalovirus status with high specificity and sensitivity in both the original and validation cohorts. Correlated functional status among segregating V segments might reflect linkage disequilibrium, but an unknown experimental factor could not be ruled out. The sequencing pipeline was judged likely to have produced a cluster of highly shared sequence variants as a technical artifact. The presence/absence analyses assumed that sequencing depth was roughly uniform across donors, and that assumption may not be true. Only TCR beta chains were sequenced in this cohort, and the absence of alpha or paired-chain data limited detectable features. Three of the identified cytomegalovirus-associated TCR beta chains were confirmed in vitro to be specific for cytomegalovirus antigens. At a false discovery rate of 0.05, a later analysis linked some 17,000 TCR beta sequences to specific HLA alleles. The earlier analysis of 587 of the donors excluded around 17 rarely observed V segments, including chromosome 9 orphons, because counts were too low. In a later analysis, HLA-associated TCR beta chains showed more clonal expansion and lower generation probabilities than non-associated chains that were equally common. For the cohort, immune exposure information was limited to CMV serostatus. When HLA alleles, especially DR and DQ, strongly co-occurred, TCR associations were difficult to assign to individual alleles. Broadly in line with IMGT annotations, most TCR beta V segments showed up in productive rearrangements about 87% or about 30% of the time in an earlier analysis of under 700 of the donors. Because the 87-base-pair reads could not distinguish some IMGT-functional V segments, including TRBV6-2 and TRBV6-3, those segments were excluded. The study listed 150 to 200 TCR beta chains as associated with cytomegalovirus. The authors suggested that the approach could potentially be extended to other disease states and immunological phenotypes.

The library was made by the immunoSEQ multiplex PCR assay. The multiplex PCR relied on a mix of 60 forward primers for TCR Vbeta segments and 13 reverse primers for TCR Jbeta segments. The CDR3 region of rearranged TCR beta genes was amplified from genomic DNA with a multiplex PCR assay. On the Illumina HiSeq System, the amplified TCR beta libraries were sequenced as 87-base-pair reads. On the authors' methods: Across the 670 or so repertoires, a later analysis counted 80 million or so unique TCR beta chains, around 11 million of which were shared by at least two donors. A nearest-neighbor algorithm error-corrected the raw reads and collapsed the reads into unique sequences, merging closely related sequences to remove PCR and sequencing errors. V, D and J gene segments were assigned by aligning CDR3 sequences to IMGT reference sequences. For a sequence to be retained, at least a six-nucleotide match to both a V gene segment and a J gene segment was required. A rearrangement counted as productive if the CDR3 had no stop codons and remained in frame with V and J, and every other rearrangement counted as non-productive. CDR3 was defined by IMGT convention, running from the second conserved V-encoded cysteine to the conserved J-encoded phenylalanine. Sequences without an unambiguous match to a single V gene segment were excluded from the earlier analysis of over 500 of the donors. In an earlier analysis of several hundred of the donors, V segments were called functional above 56.7% productive rearrangements and were called segregating when the between-donor standard deviation exceeded 5%. To diagnose cytomegalovirus status from the catalog of TCR beta chain sequences, a statistical classification framework was built. In a later analysis, TCR nucleotide sequences were compared against IMGT/GENE-DB human TR gene sequences so that V and J genes could be assigned. In a later analysis, CDR3 sequences and most-parsimonious VDJ recombination scenarios were assigned using the TCRdist pipeline. In a later analysis, each TCR beta chain was defined by its CDR3 amino acid sequence together with its V-gene family, and reads without a unique V-gene family were excluded. A later analysis removed 550 to 650 highly shared, low-generation-probability nucleotide sequences to deal with suspected cross-contamination and a sequencing artifact. In a later analysis, a clonal expansion index was calculated for each public chain from normalized within-repertoire ranks of inferred template counts. In a later analysis, generation probabilities were computed using a VDJ recombination model fitted to out-of-frame rearrangements, and the results were checked against IGoR. In a later analysis, hypergeometric tests were used to score TCR-TCR, TCR-HLA and TCR-CMV co-occurrence, with a repertoire-size bias correction applied to TCR pairs. To estimate false discovery rates, a later analysis permuted the HLA or CMV assignments 20 times. In a later analysis, co-occurring TCRs were grouped using DBSCAN, with TCRdist sequence similarity added in when clustering inside HLA-allele-positive subsets. Repertoires with fewer than 30,000 or more than 120,000 public chains, plus five repertoires with anomalous nucleotide sharing, were excluded from co-occurrence clustering. TCRdb obtained this table from immuneACCESS and retained in-frame rearrangements with V and J assigned. These tables miss some clones; where compared with another copy, unresolved V genes account for less than half of the shortfall, and the remainder is unexplained. That table furnishes V, J and clone size, whereas the DNA furnished D and trimming. The sample table holds under 250,000 clones, of which approximately 82% were seen once. Around 8.3% of the sample lies in the top ten.

The cohort comprised under 700 healthy bone marrow donors. Cohort members were all nominally healthy when sampled, although unrecorded immune exposures were likely present. The donor tested CMV seropositive, placing the donor among the roughly 270 seropositive members of the cohort. Every donor gave a peripheral blood sample, and the peripheral blood mononuclear cells from that sample were used for TCR beta sequencing. The Qiagen DNeasy Blood Extraction Kit was used to extract genomic DNA from the blood cell samples. The clonotype comes from a woman aged 60-75 years in good health and CMV-seropositive. What was sequenced was PBMCs. The V and J segments used are TRBV19 and TRBJ1-5, with no D gene named confidently. The DNA reads TGTGCCAGTAGTATACCAACCACCGGGGGCAATCAGCCCCAGCATTTT. The translation is CASSIPTTGGNQPQHF. Outside the CDR3, residues come from the reference TRBV19 and TRBJ1-5 proteins, so the full variable domain is: DGGITQSPKYLFRKEGQNVTLSCEQNLNHDAMYWYRQDPGQGLRLIYYSQIVNDFQKGDIAEGYSVSREKKESFPLTVTSAQKNPTAFYLCASSIPTTGGNQPQHFGDGTRLSIL.